These T cell receptor beta chains were read from a single sample in a study of OX40 agonist ivuxolimab in advanced cancers. The table came from immunoSEQ multiplex PCR; TCRdb's copy has only in-frame clones and leaves some out. The sample yields about 38,000 clones, 89% seen once. The source material was CD4+ or CD8+ T cells sorted from blood, sampled in a trial of the OX40 agonist ivuxolimab. Receptors originate from an adult with an advanced solid tumor such as melanoma, head and neck, liver or kidney cancer. The CDR3 runs from the conserved cysteine through the conserved F or W. D genes are given only for firm matches. Clone size appears in some rows only: once, few, many, or a class for an expanded clone.

TRBJ2-7 | TRBV7-9 | NA | NA | TGTGCCAGCAGCTGGGGCTACGAGCAGTACTTC | CASSWGYEQYF
TRBJ2-2 | TRBV6-6 | NA | NA | TGTGCCAGCAGTTATGCGGGACGGGGTTCCGGGGAGCTGTTTTTT | CASSYAGRGSGELFF
TRBJ2-2 | TRBV30 | NA | NA | TGTGCCTGGAGTGTCAGGGGTGACACCGGGGAGCTGTTTTTT | CAWSVRGDTGELFF
TRBJ2-1 | TRBV7-6 | NA | NA | TGTGCCAGCAGCTTAAACGGGGCCGCCTACAATGAGCAGTTCTTC | CASSLNGAAYNEQFF
TRBJ2-5 | TRBV14 | NA | few | TGTGCCAGCAGCCAAGGGAGGCTTCAAGAGACCCAGTACTTC | CASSQGRLQETQYF
TRBJ2-7 | TRBV13 | NA | NA | TGTGCCAGCAGCTTACTGGGGTTGAGTGAGCAGTACTTC | CASSLLGLSEQYF
TRBJ2-7 | TRBV4-3 | TRBD2 | NA | TGCGCCAGCAGCCAAGGGGTATGGGGCGGGGGAGGCTCCTACGAGCAGTACTTC | CASSQGVWGGGGSYEQYF
TRBJ2-7 | TRBV5-1 | NA | once | TGCGCCAGCAGCCAGGTCCCGTACGAGCAGTACTTC | CASSQVPYEQYF
TRBJ2-7 | TRBV27 | TRBD1 | NA | TGTGCCAGCAGTACCCCCGGGACAGGGCTCCACGAGCAGTACTTC | CASSTPGTGLHEQYF
TRBJ1-2 | TRBV27 | NA | NA | TGTGCCAGCAGTTTGGCCGGGAACGGCTATGGCTACACCTTC | CASSLAGNGYGYTF
TRBJ1-3 | TRBV7-9 | NA | NA | TGTGCCATCCCTAAGGAAAACACCATATATTTT | CAIPKENTIYF
TRBJ1-2 | TRBV28 | TRBD1 | NA | TGTGCCAGCAGCCGGACAGGGTGGGGAAACTATGGCTACACCTTC | CASSRTGWGNYGYTF
TRBJ2-3 | TRBV27 | TRBD2 | once | TGTGCCAGCAGTTTAACCGGACTAGCGGCTAGCACAGATACGCAGTATTTT | CASSLTGLAASTDTQYF
TRBJ1-2 | TRBV27 | NA | NA | TGTGCCAGCAGTTTAGTCCCCATGGATGGCTACACCTTC | CASSLVPMDGYTF
TRBJ1-2 | TRBV18 | NA | few | TGTGCCAGCTCACCACCGACCGAGCGAGGCTATGGCTACACCTTC | CASSPPTERGYGYTF
TRBJ2-7 | TRBV28 | TRBD2 | NA | TGTGCCAGCACCCTGCGCGGGGGGCCTGGGGACGAGCAGTACTTC | CASTLRGGPGDEQYF
TRBJ2-3 | TRBV9 | NA | NA | TGTGCCAGCAGCGACGGGACTACAGATACGCAGTATTTT | CASSDGTTDTQYF
TRBJ1-1 | TRBV29-1 | NA | NA | TGCAGCGTTGAAGATCACTTGAACACTGAAGCTTTCTTT | CSVEDHLNTEAFF
TRBJ1-1 | TRBV27 | TRBD1 | once | TGTGCCAGCAGTTTACAGGGGGCAAGAGTGAACACTGAAGCTTTCTTT | CASSLQGARVNTEAFF
TRBJ1-5 | TRBV27 | NA | NA | TGTGCCAGCAGTTATCTTTCCAATCAGCCCCAGCATTTT | CASSYLSNQPQHF
TRBJ2-2 | TRBV10-3 | TRBD1 | few | TGTGCCATCAGCCCCGACAGGGATGCCGGGGAGCTGTTTTTT | CAISPDRDAGELFF
TRBJ1-3 | TRBV9 | NA | NA | TGTGCCAGCAGCGTAGATCAGTGGGCTGGAAACACCATATATTTT | CASSVDQWAGNTIYF
TRBJ2-2 | TRBV4-3 | TRBD2 | medium-sized | TGCGCCAGCAGCCAAGAGGGAGGGGCGAACACCGGGGAGCTGTTTTTT | CASSQEGGANTGELFF
TRBJ2-7 | TRBV9 | NA | once | TGTGCCAGCAGCGTAGTTACGGGGGCCCCAACCGACGAGCAGTACTTC | CASSVVTGAPTDEQYF
TRBJ2-3 | TRBV29-1 | NA | NA | TGCAGCGTTGACCCGGGGGCCAAGAGCACAGATACGCAGTATTTT | CSVDPGAKSTDTQYF
TRBJ2-2 | TRBV7-2 | NA | NA | TGTGCCAGCAGCTTAGCCCGAACCACCGGGGAGCTGTTTTTT | CASSLARTTGELFF
TRBJ2-1 | TRBV6-4 | NA | NA | TGTGCCAGCAGTGACTCAGGCAGGTTCAGCTCCTACAATGAGCAGTTCTTC | CASSDSGRFSSYNEQFF
TRBJ1-2 | TRBV9 | NA | NA | TGTGCCAGCAGCGTAAACCCCCTCGCCGGAGGTAACTATGGCTACACCTTC | CASSVNPLAGGNYGYTF
TRBJ1-1 | TRBV18 | NA | NA | TGTGCCAGCTCACCATGGTTCCCCGGAATGAACACTGAAGCTTTCTTT | CASSPWFPGMNTEAFF
TRBJ2-2 | TRBV7-6 | NA | NA | TGTGCCAGCAGCGGCACCGGGGAGCTGTTTTTT | CASSGTGELFF
TRBJ2-2 | TRBV4-1 | NA | NA | TGCGCCAGCAGCCAACGTTCTGGGCAGGGAGGGAACACCGGGGAGCTGTTTTTT | CASSQRSGQGGNTGELFF
TRBJ2-1 | TRBV28 | TRBD1 | NA | TGTGCCAGCAGTTTAGTGGGACAGGGGATTATGGATGAGCAGTTCTTC | CASSLVGQGIMDEQFF
TRBJ1-1 | TRBV30 | NA | few | TGTGCCTGGAGTCCGGGGCCTGAAGCTTTCTTT | CAWSPGPEAFF
TRBJ2-7 | TRBV7-9 | TRBD2 | NA | TGTGCCAGCAGCCAACGGACTAGCGGGGTATTCTCCTACGAGCAGTACTTC | CASSQRTSGVFSYEQYF
TRBJ1-1 | TRBV4-3 | NA | NA | TGCGCCAGCAGCCCGGTGGGGTTGAACACTGAAGCTTTCTTT | CASSPVGLNTEAFF
TRBJ2-5 | TRBV2 | TRBD1 | NA | TGTGCCAGCGTAAGGCAGGGGGTTTGGGAGACCCAGTACTTC | CASVRQGVWETQYF
TRBJ2-5 | TRBV28 | TRBD1 | NA | TGTGCCAGCAGTTTATACAGGGGCGGGGAGACCCAGTACTTC | CASSLYRGGETQYF
TRBJ2-3 | TRBV15 | NA | NA | TGTGCCACCAGCAGAGATAATTGGAACACCTACACAGATACGCAGTATTTT | CATSRDNWNTYTDTQYF
TRBJ2-1 | TRBV7-2 | NA | NA | TGTGCCAGCAGCTTAGAGTTGAACAATGAGCAGTTCTTC | CASSLELNNEQFF
TRBJ1-1 | TRBV11-2 | NA | NA | TGTGCCAGCAGCTTAGCATTGGGTGGTGAAGCTTTCTTT | CASSLALGGEAFF